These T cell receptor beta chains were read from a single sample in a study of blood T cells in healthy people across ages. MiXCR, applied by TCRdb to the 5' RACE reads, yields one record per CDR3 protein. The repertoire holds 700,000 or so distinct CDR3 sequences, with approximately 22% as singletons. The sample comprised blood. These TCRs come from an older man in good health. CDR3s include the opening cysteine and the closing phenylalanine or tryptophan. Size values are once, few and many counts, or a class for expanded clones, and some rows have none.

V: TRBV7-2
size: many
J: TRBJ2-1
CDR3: CASSLIVSRNNEQFF

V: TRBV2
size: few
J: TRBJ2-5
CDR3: CASSESRGGETQYF

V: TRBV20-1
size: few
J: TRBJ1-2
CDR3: CSAPLTRGQVYGYTF

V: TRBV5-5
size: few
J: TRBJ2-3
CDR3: CASSSRDRWDTQYF

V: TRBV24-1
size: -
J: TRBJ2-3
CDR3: CATSDRPSGGSPDTQYF

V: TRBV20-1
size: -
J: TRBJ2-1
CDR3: CSAELIREPSYNEQFF

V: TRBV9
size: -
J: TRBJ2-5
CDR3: CASSVTGWQETQYF

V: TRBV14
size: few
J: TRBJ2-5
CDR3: CASSQRQGETQYF

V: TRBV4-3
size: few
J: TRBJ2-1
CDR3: CASSQEIGYNEQFF

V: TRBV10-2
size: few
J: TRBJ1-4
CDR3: CASSDPAGNEKLFF

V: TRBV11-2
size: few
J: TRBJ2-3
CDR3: CASSLDGIGTQYF

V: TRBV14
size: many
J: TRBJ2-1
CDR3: CASSQKGASYNEQFF

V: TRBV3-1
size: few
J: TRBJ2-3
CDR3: CTSSQYPGADTQYF

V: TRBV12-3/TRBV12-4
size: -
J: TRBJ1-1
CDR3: CASSYLRGWAFF

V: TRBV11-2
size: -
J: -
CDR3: CASSQGSRTGGYGQYF

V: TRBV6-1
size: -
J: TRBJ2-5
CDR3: CASSEVNSQETQYF

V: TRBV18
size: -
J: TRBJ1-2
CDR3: CASSPDRALGYTF

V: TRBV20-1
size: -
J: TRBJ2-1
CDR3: CSAPSGLPYNEQFF

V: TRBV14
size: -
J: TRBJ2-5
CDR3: CASSHLGIAGKETQYF

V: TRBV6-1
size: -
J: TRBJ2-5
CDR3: CASSTGTSGPETQYF

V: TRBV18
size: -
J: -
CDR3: CASSPFGGFYNEQFF

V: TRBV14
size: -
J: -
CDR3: CASSQGGLAGEVTKNEQFF

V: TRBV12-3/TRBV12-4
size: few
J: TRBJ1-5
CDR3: CASSLTPGQPQHF

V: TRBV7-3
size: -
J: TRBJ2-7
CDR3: CASSLMGTEDYEQYF

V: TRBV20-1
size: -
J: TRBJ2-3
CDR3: CSARWLAGRDTQYF

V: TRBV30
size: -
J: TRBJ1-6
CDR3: CAWSNRGPDSPLHF

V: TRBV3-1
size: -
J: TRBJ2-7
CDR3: CASSRHRGKGEQYF

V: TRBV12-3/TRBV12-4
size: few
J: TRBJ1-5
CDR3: CASSLGDRRLGEPQHF

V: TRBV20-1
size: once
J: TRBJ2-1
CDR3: CSARGGSSGSSYNEQFF

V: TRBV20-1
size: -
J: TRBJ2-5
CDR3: CSAPQTRQETQYF

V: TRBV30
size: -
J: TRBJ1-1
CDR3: CAYSGVSGNTEAFF

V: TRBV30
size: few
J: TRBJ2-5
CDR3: CAWSVGGLETQYF

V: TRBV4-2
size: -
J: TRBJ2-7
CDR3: CASSQSSGGHYEQYF